This TCR beta chain appears in the sequencing data of a study of T cell changes during pregnancy in multiple sclerosis. Profiling relied on immunoSEQ multiplex PCR, and the TCRdb table lists in-frame clones only, not all of them. This table has tens of thousands of clones, around 92% appearing once. This CDR3 is 13 amino acids long. Trimming removed 3 bases at V and 7 bases at J, with 10 bases between. CDR1 and CDR2 from the germline V gene are KGHSH and LQKENI. This sequence originates from a female donor with multiple sclerosis, enrolled in a pregnancy study. Sample: CD4+ T cells from peripheral blood mononuclear cells, taken in the third trimester of pregnancy. This chain connects TRBV18 to TRBJ2-4, with D possibly matching TRBD2 (5 bases). CDR3 nucleotide sequence: TGTGCCAGCTCACCCGGGGAGAGTAACATTCAGTACTTC. Its protein product is CASSPGESNIQYF. The complete variable domain, with remaining parts taken from reference TRBV18 and TRBJ2-4, reads NAGVMQNPRHLVRRRGQEARLRCSPMKGHSHVYWYRQLPEEGLKFMVYLQKENIIDESGMPKERFSAEFPKEGPSILRIQQVVRGDSAAYFCASSPGESNIQYFGAGTRLSVL.